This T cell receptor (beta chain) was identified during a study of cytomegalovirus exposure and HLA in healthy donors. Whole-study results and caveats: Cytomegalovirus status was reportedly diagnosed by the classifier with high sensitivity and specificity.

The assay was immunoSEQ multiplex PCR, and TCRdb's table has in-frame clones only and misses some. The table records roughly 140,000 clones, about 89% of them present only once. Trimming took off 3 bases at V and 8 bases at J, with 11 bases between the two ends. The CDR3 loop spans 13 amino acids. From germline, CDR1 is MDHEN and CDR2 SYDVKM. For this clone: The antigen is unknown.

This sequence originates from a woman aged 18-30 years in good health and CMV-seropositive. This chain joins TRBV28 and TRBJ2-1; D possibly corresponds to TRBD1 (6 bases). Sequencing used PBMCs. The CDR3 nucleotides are TGTGCCAGCAGTTTTCAGGGGTATCATGAGCAGTTCTTC. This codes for CASSFQGYHEQFF.